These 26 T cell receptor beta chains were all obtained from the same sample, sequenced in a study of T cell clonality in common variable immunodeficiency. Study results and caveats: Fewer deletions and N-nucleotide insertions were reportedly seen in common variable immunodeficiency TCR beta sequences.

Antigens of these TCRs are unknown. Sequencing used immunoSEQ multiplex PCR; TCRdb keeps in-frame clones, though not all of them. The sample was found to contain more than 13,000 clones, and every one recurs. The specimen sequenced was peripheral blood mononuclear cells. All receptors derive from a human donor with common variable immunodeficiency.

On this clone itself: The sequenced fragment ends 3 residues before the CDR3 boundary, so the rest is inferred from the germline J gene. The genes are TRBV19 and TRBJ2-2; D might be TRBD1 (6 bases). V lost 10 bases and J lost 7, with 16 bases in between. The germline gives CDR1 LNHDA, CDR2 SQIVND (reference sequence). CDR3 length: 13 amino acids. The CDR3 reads CATTGRRDGELFF. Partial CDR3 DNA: TGTGCCACCACAGGGCGACGGGACGGGGAG.

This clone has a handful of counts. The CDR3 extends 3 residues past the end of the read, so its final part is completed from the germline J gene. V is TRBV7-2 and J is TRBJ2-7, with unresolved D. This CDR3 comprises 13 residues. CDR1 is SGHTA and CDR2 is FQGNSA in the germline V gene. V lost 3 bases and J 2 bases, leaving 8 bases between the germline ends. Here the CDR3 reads CASSLGVAYEQYF. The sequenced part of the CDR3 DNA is TGTGCCAGCAGCTTGGGCGTCGCCTACGAG.

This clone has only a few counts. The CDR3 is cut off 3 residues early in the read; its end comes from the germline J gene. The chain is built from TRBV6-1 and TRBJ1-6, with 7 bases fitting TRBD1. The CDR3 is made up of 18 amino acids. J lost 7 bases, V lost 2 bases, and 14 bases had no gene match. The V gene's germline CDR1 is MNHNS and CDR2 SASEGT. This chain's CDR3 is CASSESARQGRRNSPLHF. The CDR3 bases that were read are TGTGCCAGCAGTGAATCAGCCCGACAGGGTAGGAGGAATTCACCC.

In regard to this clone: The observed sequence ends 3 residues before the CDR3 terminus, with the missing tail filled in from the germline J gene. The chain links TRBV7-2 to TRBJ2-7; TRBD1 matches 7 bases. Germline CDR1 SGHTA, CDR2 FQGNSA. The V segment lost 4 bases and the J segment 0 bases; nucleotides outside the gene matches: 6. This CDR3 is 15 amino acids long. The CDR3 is CASSSPNRGSYEQYF. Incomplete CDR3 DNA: TGTGCCAGCAGCTCCCCCAACAGGGGCTCCTACGAG.

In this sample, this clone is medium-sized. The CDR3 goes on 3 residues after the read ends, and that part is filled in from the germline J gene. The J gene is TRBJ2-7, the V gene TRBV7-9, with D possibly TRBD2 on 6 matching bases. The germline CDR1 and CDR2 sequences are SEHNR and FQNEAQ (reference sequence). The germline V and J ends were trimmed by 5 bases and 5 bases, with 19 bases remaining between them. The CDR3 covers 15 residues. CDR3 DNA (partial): TGTGCCAGCAGCGACCTGACTAGTGAGGGCCACGAG. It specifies CASSDLTSEGHE. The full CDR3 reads CASSDLTSEGHEQYF.

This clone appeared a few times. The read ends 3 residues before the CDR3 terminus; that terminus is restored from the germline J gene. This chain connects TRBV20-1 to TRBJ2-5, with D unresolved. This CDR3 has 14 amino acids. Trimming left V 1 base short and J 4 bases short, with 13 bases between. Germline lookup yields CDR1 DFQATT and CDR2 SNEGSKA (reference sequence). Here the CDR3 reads CSARAPKGRETQYF. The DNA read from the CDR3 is TGCAGTGCTAGAGCACCGAAAGGGCGAGAGACC.

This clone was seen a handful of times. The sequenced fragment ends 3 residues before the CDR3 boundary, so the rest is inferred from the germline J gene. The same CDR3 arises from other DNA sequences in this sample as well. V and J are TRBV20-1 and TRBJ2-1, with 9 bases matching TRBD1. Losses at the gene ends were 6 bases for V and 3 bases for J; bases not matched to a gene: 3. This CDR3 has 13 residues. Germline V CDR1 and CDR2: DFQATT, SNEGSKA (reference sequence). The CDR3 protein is CSAPGQGYNEQFF. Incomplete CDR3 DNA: TGCAGTGCCCCGGGACAGGGCTACAATGAG.

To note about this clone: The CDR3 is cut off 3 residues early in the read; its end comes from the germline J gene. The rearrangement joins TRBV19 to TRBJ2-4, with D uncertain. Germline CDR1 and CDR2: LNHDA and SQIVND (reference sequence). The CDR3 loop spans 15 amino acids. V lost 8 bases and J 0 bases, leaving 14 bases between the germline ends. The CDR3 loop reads CASDNGRLAKNIQYF. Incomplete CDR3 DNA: TGTGCCAGTGATAATGGCAGACTAGCCAAAAACATT.

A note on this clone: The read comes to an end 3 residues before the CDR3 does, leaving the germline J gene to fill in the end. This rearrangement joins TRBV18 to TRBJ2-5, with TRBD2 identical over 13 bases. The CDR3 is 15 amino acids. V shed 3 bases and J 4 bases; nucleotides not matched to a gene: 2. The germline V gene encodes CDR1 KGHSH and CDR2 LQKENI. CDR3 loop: CASSPRTSGGETQYF. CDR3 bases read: TGTGCCAGCTCACCCAGGACTAGCGGGGGAGAGACC.

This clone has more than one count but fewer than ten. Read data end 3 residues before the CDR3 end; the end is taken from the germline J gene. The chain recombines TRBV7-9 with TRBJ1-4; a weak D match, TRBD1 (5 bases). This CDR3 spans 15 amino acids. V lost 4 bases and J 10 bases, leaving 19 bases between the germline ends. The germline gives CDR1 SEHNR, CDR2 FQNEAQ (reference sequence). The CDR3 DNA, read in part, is TGTGCCAGCAGCTCAGGCGGCGGAGGGGCAGGAAAA. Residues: CASSSGGGGAGK. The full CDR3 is CASSSGGGGAGKLFF.

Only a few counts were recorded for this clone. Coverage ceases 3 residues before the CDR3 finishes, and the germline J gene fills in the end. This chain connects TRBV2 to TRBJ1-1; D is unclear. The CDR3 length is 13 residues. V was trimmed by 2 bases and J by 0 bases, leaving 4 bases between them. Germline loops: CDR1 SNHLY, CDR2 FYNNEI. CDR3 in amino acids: CASSELVNTEAFF. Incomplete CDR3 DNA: TGTGCCAGCAGTGAACTTGTGAACACTGAA.

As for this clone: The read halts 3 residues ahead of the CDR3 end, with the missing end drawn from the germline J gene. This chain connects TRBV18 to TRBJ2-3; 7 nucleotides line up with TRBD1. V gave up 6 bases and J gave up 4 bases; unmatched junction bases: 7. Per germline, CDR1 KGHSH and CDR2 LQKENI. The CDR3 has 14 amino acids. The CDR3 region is CASSVDRVPDTQYF. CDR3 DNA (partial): TGTGCCAGCTCCGTCGACAGGGTTCCAGATACG.

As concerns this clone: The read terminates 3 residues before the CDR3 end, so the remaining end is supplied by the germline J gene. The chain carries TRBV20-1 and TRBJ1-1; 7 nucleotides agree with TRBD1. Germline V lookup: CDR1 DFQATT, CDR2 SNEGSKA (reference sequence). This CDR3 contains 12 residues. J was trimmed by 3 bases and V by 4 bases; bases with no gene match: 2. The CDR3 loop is CSAKQGDTEAFF. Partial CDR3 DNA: TGCAGTGCTAAGCAGGGGGACACTGAA.

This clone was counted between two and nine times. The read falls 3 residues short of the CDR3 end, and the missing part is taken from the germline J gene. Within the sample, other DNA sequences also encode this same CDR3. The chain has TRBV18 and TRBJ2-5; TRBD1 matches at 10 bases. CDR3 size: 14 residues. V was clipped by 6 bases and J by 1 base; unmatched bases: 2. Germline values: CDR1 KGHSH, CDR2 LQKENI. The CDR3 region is CASSRDRGQETQYF. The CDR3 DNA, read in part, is TGTGCCAGCTCTCGGGACAGGGGCCAAGAGACC. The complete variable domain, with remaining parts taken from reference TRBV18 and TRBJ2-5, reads NAGVMQNPRHLVRRRGQEARLRCSPMKGHSHVYWYRQLPEEGLKFMVYLQKENIIDESGMPKERFSAEFPKEGPSILRIQQVVRGDSAAYFCASSRDRGQETQYFGPGTRLLVL.

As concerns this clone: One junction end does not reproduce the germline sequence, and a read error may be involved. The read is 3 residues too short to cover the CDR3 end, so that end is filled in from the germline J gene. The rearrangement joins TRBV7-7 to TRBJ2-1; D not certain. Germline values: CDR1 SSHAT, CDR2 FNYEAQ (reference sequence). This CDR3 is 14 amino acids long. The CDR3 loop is CASSLIATSHEQFF. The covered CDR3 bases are TGTGCTAGCAGCTTAATCGCTACGTCGCATGAG. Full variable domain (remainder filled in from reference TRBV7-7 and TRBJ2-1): GAGVSQSPRYKVTKRGQDVTLRCDPISSHATLYWYQQALGQGPEFLTYFNYEAQPDKSGLPSDRFSAERPEGSISTLTIQRTEQRDSAMYRCASSLIATSHEQFFGPGTRLTVL.

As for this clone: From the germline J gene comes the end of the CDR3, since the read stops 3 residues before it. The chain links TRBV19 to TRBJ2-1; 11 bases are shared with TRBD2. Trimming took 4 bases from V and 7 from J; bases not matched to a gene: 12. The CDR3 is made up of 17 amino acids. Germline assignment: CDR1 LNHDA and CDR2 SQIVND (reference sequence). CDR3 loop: CASSRGTSGGIGNEQFF. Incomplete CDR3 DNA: TGTGCCAGTAGTAGGGGAACTAGCGGGGGAATTGGGAATGAG.

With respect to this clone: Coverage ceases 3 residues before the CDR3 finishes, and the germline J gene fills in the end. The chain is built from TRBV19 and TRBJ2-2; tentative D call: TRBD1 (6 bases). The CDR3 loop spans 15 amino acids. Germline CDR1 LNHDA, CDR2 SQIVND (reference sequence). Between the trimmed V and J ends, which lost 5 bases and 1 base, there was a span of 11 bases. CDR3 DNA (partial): TGTGCCAGTAGTCGGGCAGGGGTGAACACCGGGGAG. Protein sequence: CASSRAGVNTGE. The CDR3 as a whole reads CASSRAGVNTGELFF. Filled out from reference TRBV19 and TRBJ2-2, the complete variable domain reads DGGITQSPKYLFRKEGQNVTLSCEQNLNHDAMYWYRQDPGQGLRLIYYSQIVNDFQKGDIAEGYSVSREKKESFPLTVTSAQKNPTAFYLCASSRAGVNTGELFFGEGSRLTVL.

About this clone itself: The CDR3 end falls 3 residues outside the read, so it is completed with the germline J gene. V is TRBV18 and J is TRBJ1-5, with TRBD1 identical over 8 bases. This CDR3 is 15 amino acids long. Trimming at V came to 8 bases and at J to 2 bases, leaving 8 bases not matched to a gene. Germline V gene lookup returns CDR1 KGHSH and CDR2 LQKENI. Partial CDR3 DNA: TGTGCCAGCGACAGGGGCTCAAGCGGCAATCAGCCC. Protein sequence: CASDRGSSGNQP. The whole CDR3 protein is CASDRGSSGNQPQHF.

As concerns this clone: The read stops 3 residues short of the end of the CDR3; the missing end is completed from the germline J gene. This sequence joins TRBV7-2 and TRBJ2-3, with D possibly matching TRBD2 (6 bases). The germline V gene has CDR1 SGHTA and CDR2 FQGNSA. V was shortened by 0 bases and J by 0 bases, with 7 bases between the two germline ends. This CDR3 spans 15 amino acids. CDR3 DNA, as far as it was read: TGTGCCAGCAGCTTAGCGGGGGGTAGCACAGATACG. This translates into CASSLAGGSTDT. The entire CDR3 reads CASSLAGGSTDTQYF.

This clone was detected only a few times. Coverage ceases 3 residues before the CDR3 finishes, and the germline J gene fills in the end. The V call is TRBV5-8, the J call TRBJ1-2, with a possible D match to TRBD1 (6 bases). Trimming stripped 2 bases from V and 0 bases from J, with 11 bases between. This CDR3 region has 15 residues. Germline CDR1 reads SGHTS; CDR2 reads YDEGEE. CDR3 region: CASSFQGGTNYGYTF. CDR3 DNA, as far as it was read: TGTGCCAGCAGCTTTCAAGGGGGAACTAACTATGGC. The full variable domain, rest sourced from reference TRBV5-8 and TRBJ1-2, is EAGVTQSPTHLIKTRGQQATLRCSPISGHTSVYWYQQALGLGLQFLLWYDEGEERNRGNFPPRFSGRQFPNYSSELNVNALELEDSALYLCASSFQGGTNYGYTFGSGTRLTVV.

The sequenced part of the CDR3 DNA is TGTGCCAGCAGCTCACAGGGGGCGATGAACACTGAA. Its protein product is CASSSQGAMNTE. The full CDR3 sequence reads CASSSQGAMNTEAFF. V gene TRBV7-9 combines with J gene TRBJ1-1, with 9 bases fitting TRBD1. The CDR3 end falls 3 residues outside the read, so it is completed with the germline J gene. Germline V gene sequence: CDR1 SEHNR, CDR2 FQNEAQ (reference sequence). The CDR3 totals 15 residues. J was trimmed by 0 bases and V by 4 bases; bases with no gene match: 3.

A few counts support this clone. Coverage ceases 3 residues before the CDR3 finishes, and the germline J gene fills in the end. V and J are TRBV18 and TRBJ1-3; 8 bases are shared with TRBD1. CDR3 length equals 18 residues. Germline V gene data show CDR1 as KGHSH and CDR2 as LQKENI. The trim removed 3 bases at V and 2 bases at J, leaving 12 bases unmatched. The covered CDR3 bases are TGTGCCAGCTCACCTTTCGGTGGACAGGGCGTCCCTGGAAACACC. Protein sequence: CASSPFGGQGVPGNT. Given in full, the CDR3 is CASSPFGGQGVPGNTIYF.

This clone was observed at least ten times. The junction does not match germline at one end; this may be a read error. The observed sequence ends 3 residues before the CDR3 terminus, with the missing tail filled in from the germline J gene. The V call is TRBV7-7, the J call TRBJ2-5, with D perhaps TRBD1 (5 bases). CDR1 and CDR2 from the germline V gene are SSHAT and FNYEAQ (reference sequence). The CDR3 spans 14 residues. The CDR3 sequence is CASSYTGLQETQYF. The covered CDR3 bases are TGTGCTAGCAGTTATACAGGTCTACAAGAGACC.

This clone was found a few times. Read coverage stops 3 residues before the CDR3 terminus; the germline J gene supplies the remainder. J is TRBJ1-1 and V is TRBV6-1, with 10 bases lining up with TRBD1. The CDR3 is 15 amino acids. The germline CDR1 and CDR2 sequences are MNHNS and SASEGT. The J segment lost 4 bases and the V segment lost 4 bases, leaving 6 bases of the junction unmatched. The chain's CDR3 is CASSARQGAPTEAFF. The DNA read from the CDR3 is TGTGCCAGCAGTGCCAGACAGGGGGCGCCCACTGAA.

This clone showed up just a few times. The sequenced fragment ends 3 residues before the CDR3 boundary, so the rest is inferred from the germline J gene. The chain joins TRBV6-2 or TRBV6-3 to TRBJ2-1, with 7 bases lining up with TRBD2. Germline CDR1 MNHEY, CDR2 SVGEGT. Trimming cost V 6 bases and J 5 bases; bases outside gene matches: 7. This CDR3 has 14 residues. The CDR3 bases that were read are TGTGCCAGCAGACACGGGGGGACCAACAATGAG. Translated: CASRHGGTNNE. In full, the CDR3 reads CASRHGGTNNEQFF.

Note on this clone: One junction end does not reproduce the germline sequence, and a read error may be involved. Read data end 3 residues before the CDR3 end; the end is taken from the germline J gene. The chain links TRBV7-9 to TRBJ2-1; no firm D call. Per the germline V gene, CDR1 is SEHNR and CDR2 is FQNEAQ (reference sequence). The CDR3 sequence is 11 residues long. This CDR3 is CSSSPSAEQFF. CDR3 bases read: TGTTCCAGCAGCCCCAGCGCTGAG.